The TCR beta chain under discussion was sequenced for a study of T cells in localized non-small cell lung cancer. Sequenced by immunoSEQ multiplex PCR; TCRdb stores in-frame clones only, minus some. The sample has 75,000 to 80,000 clones, approximately 80% seen once. In this sample, this clone turned up once. One end of the junction does not line up with germline, which may come from a read error. Looked up from germline, CDR1 is SEHNR and CDR2 is FQNEAQ (reference sequence). The CDR3 is 14 amino acids. The sample here was peripheral blood, taken before any cancer treatment. V gene TRBV7-9 combines with J gene TRBJ1-3; D ambiguous. The source of this sequence is a female donor over 55 with stage I lung adenocarcinoma. The DNA of the CDR3 is TGTGCCTGCAGCGGCAGCTTCGCAGGAAACACCATATATTTT. Protein sequence: CACSGSFAGNTIYF.